These 28 T cell receptor beta chains were all obtained from the same sample, sequenced in a study of blood T cell repertoires in COVID-19. Data came from immunoSEQ multiplex PCR; TCRdb stores just in-frame clones and leaves some out. This sample has approximately 140,000 clones; 84% occur once, and the top ten carry 2.2%. The sequenced sample consisted of peripheral blood. These receptor sequences come from a man in his 70s with acute or convalescent COVID-19.

The chain combines TRBV15 with TRBJ1-6; no firm D call. From germline, CDR1 is LNHNV and CDR2 YYDKDF (reference sequence). CDR3 length: 14 amino acids. Between the trimmed V and J ends, which lost 4 bases and 7 bases, there was a span of 11 bases. This CDR3 reads CATSNTSPNSPLHF. The CDR3 DNA sequence: TGTGCCACCAGCAACACATCTCCCAATTCACCCCTCCACTTT.

The V and J genes are TRBV28 and TRBJ2-1; TRBD1 agrees at 7 bases. Germline V lookup: CDR1 MDHEN, CDR2 SYDVKM. The CDR3 loop spans 15 amino acids. With V trimmed by 1 base and J by 3 bases, 3 bases remained unmatched. CDR3 amino acids: CASSLSRQGYNEQFF. For the CDR3, the DNA is TGTGCCAGCAGTTTATCCCGACAGGGCTACAATGAGCAGTTCTTC.

V gene TRBV28 combines with J gene TRBJ1-5; D may be TRBD1 (6 bases). This CDR3 comprises 13 residues. The germline V gene has CDR1 MDHEN and CDR2 SYDVKM. Trimming removed 4 bases at V and 5 bases at J, with 9 bases between. CDR3 sequence: CASSSGGHQPQHF. The CDR3 bases are TGTGCCAGCAGTTCGGGGGGGCATCAGCCCCAGCATTTT.

The J gene is TRBJ2-3, the V gene TRBV11-2; 8 bases agree with TRBD2. In germline, CDR1 is SGHAT, CDR2 FQNNGV. The CDR3 totals 16 residues. V lost 0 bases and J lost 6; bases outside the gene matches: 8. CDR3 coding DNA: TGTGCCAGCAGCTTAGATCTTCATCGGGGGGGCGATACGCAGTATTTT. Its protein is CASSLDLHRGGDTQYF.

The chain recombines TRBV5-1 with TRBJ1-1; TRBD1 aligns across 9 bases. Unmatched junction bases numbered 16, after V lost 4 bases and J lost 3 bases. This CDR3 comprises 18 residues. Germline V gene data show CDR1 as SGHRS and CDR2 as YFSETQ. CDR3 sequence (DNA): TGCGCCAGCAGCATCACCGGGACAGGGCTTACCGGGGACACTGAAGCTTTCTTT. Translating it yields CASSITGTGLTGDTEAFF.

The V gene is TRBV2, the J gene TRBJ1-2, with 7 nucleotides matching TRBD1. The CDR3 spans 13 residues. Per the germline V gene, CDR1 is SNHLY and CDR2 is FYNNEI. Trimming removed 7 bases from V and 2 bases from J; junction bases left unmatched: 4. Written as DNA, the CDR3 is TGTGCCAGCACCTGGGACAGAAACTATGGCTACACCTTC. This encodes CASTWDRNYGYTF.

The J gene is TRBJ2-7, the V gene TRBV2; TRBD1 aligns across 7 bases. Germline loops: CDR1 SNHLY, CDR2 FYNNEI. V gave up 6 bases and J gave up 9 bases; unmatched junction bases: 17. The CDR3 covers 15 residues. Here the CDR3 reads CASRRITGTEGGQYF. CDR3 coding DNA: TGTGCCAGCAGACGTATTACCGGGACAGAAGGTGGGCAGTACTTC.

This clone has just a few counts. Distinct nucleotide sequences in the sample also encode this CDR3. Here the CDR3 DNA reads TGTGCCAGCAGCCAAGGGACAGGTGATCAGCCCCAGCATTTT. Encoded protein: CASSQGTGDQPQHF. The V gene is TRBV3-1 (or the pseudogene TRBV3-2), the J gene TRBJ1-5; 7 bases agree with TRBD1. The junction had 2 bases not matched to a gene; V was cut back by 1 base and J by 5 bases. This CDR3 region has 14 residues. Germline assignment: CDR1 LGHDT and CDR2 YNNKEL (reference sequence).

The chain uses TRBV5-1 and TRBJ1-3; tentative D call: TRBD1 (5 bases). Germline V gene lookup returns CDR1 SGHRS and CDR2 YFSETQ. The CDR3 length is 14 residues. With 2 bases removed from V and 1 base from J, the gap between germline ends came to 7 bases. CDR3 residues: CASSFDSSGNTIYF. DNA of the CDR3: TGCGCCAGCAGCTTCGACAGTTCTGGAAACACCATATATTTT. Based on the CDR3 plus reference TRBV5-1 and TRBJ1-3, the full variable domain is KAGVTQTPRYLIKTRGQQVTLSCSPISGHRSVSWYQQTPGQGLQFLFEYFSETQRNKGNFPGRFSGRQFSNSRSEMNVSTLELGDSALYLCASSFDSSGNTIYFGEGSWLTVV.

The rearrangement links TRBV18 to TRBJ2-3, with TRBD1 matching over 11 bases. This CDR3 spans 17 amino acids. V trimming: 3 bases; J trimming: 1 base; junction bases outside the gene matches: 6. Germline CDR1 reads KGHSH; CDR2 reads LQKENI. The CDR3 DNA sequence: TGTGCCAGCTCACCCGGGACAGGGGGAAGCGGCACAGATACGCAGTATTTT. It codes for CASSPGTGGSGTDTQYF.

This clone appeared once. This rearrangement joins TRBV9 to TRBJ2-2; 7 bases fit TRBD2. V lost 4 bases to trimming and J lost 0 bases; unmatched junction nucleotides: 9. The CDR3 is made up of 17 amino acids. Per germline, CDR1 SGDLS and CDR2 YYNGEE. The CDR3 bases are TGTGCCAGCAGCCCGCGAGGAGCGGGACCGAACACCGGGGAGCTGTTTTTT. Translated: CASSPRGAGPNTGELFF. Supplemented by reference TRBV9 and TRBJ2-2, the full variable domain reads DSGVTQTPKHLITATGQRVTLRCSPRSGDLSVYWYQQSLDQGLQFLIQYYNGEERAKGNILERFSAQQFPDLHSELNLSSLELGDSALYFCASSPRGAGPNTGELFFGEGSRLTVL.

The chain combines TRBV7-9 with TRBJ1-5, with 8 bases fitting TRBD1. V was clipped by 4 bases and J by 8 bases; unmatched bases: 7. This CDR3 has 14 amino acids. Germline CDR1 and CDR2: SEHNR and FQNEAQ (reference sequence). The CDR3: CASSYSGGAEPQHF. In nucleotides, the CDR3 is TGTGCCAGCAGCTATTCAGGGGGCGCGGAGCCCCAGCATTTT. Supplemented by reference TRBV7-9 and TRBJ1-5, the full variable domain reads DTGVSQNPRHKITKRGQNVTFRCDPISEHNRLYWYRQTLGQGPEFLTYFQNEAQLEKSRLLSDRFSAERPKGSFSTLEIQRTEQGDSAMYLCASSYSGGAEPQHFGDGTRLSIL.

The chain couples TRBV5-1 to TRBJ1-4; the match to TRBD1 covers 11 bases. Germline V gene sequence: CDR1 SGHRS, CDR2 YFSETQ. The CDR3 is made up of 17 amino acids. V gave up 2 bases and J gave up 0 bases; unmatched junction bases: 3. The chain's CDR3 is CASSFGTGGATNEKLFF. The CDR3 nucleotides read TGCGCCAGCAGCTTTGGGACAGGGGGTGCAACTAATGAAAAACTGTTTTTT.

The rearrangement uses TRBV5-1 and TRBJ2-2; TRBD2 might be the D (5 bases). Germline V CDR1 and CDR2: SGHRS, YFSETQ. V was pared by 5 bases and J by 2 bases, with 16 bases between. CDR3 length: 16 residues. The CDR3: CASRREGDINTGELFF. The CDR3, as DNA: TGCGCCAGCAGGCGCGAGGGAGACATCAACACCGGGGAGCTGTTTTTT.

The genes are TRBV2 and TRBJ2-5; 10 bases map to TRBD2. The V gene's germline CDR1 is SNHLY and CDR2 FYNNEI. The CDR3 has 16 amino acids. The J segment lost 1 base and the V segment lost 7 bases, leaving 9 bases of the junction unmatched. This CDR3 reads CASTTLSSGGQETQYF. CDR3 nucleotides: TGTGCCAGCACCACCCTATCTAGCGGGGGCCAAGAGACCCAGTACTTC.

DNA of the CDR3: TGTGCCAGCAGTCCACAGGCTAGCGGGGGGCGGAATGAGCAGTTCTTC. Translated, it gives CASSPQASGGRNEQFF. The chain joins TRBV27 to TRBJ2-1; 11 nucleotides align to TRBD2. Germline-derived CDR1 and CDR2 are MNHEY and SMNVEV (reference sequence). Trimming removed 5 bases from V and 7 bases from J; junction bases left unmatched: 10. There are 16 residues in the CDR3.

This clone showed up just once. This chain joins TRBV29-1 and TRBJ1-2; D ambiguous. The CDR3 runs 13 residues. Trimming left V 4 bases short and J 8 bases short, with 17 bases between. CDR1 SQVTM and CDR2 ANQGSEA come from the germline V gene. CDR3 region: CSVANGEGFGYTF. The CDR3 DNA is TGCAGCGTTGCTAATGGGGAGGGCTTCGGCTACACCTTC.

The V gene is TRBV19, the J gene TRBJ2-1; D not resolved. V shed 10 bases and J shed 0 bases, with 16 bases lying between them. The germline V gene has CDR1 LNHDA and CDR2 SQIVND (reference sequence). This CDR3 has 15 amino acids. CDR3 DNA sequence: TGTGCCACCTCTTGGTCCTCTAGCTCCTACAATGAGCAGTTCTTC. It is translated as CATSWSSSSYNEQFF. Drawing the rest from reference TRBV19 and TRBJ2-1, the complete variable domain is DGGITQSPKYLFRKEGQNVTLSCEQNLNHDAMYWYRQDPGQGLRLIYYSQIVNDFQKGDIAEGYSVSREKKESFPLTVTSAQKNPTAFYLCATSWSSSSYNEQFFGPGTRLTVL.

The chain is built from TRBV10-3 and TRBJ2-1; 9 positions match TRBD2. V lost 2 bases, J lost 13 bases, and 6 bases stayed unmatched. The CDR3 contains 13 residues. Germline V gene data show CDR1 as ENHRY and CDR2 as SYGVKD. CDR3 nucleotides: TGTGCCATCAGTGAGCCGGGACTAGCCCGTCAGTTCTTC. Translated: CAISEPGLARQFF.

Details on this clone: Since a much larger clone is just one base distant, this may be a read error. The chain combines TRBV28 with TRBJ2-5; 10 nucleotides line up with TRBD2. Trimming cost V 5 bases and J 6 bases; bases outside gene matches: 18. The CDR3 has 18 amino acids. Germline V gene data show CDR1 as MDHEN and CDR2 as SYDVKM. For the CDR3, the DNA is TGTGCCAGCAGTCCCATCGGAATAGCGGGGGGCGCGGGGAAGACCCAGTACTTC. It codes for CASSPIGIAGGAGKTQYF.

This clone has more than one count but fewer than ten. The rearrangement joins TRBV7-3 to TRBJ2-3, with 7 nucleotides matching TRBD1. Losses at the gene ends were 5 bases for V and 1 base for J; bases not matched to a gene: 9. Germline values: CDR1 SGHTA, CDR2 FQGTGA. The length of the CDR3 is 16 residues. CDR3 sequence (DNA): TGTGCCAGCAGCCAGCTAGGGGGCTTAGGCACAGATACGCAGTATTTT. This encodes CASSQLGGLGTDTQYF. The full variable domain, with the rest looked up from reference TRBV7-3 and TRBJ2-3, is GAGVSQTPSNKVTEKGKYVELRCDPISGHTALYWYRQSLGQGPEFLIYFQGTGAADDSGLPNDRFFAVRPEGSVSTLKIQRTERGDSAVYLCASSQLGGLGTDTQYFGPGTRLTVL.

This clone has just one count. V and J are TRBV5-4 and TRBJ2-3, with D possibly being TRBD1 (6 bases). The CDR3 has 15 residues. From germline, CDR1 is SGHNT and CDR2 YYREEE (reference sequence). V lost 1 base and J lost 2, with 11 bases in between. The CDR3 nucleotides read TGTGCCAGCAGCTTGTTGGCAGGGGCCACAGATACGCAGTATTTT. As protein: CASSLLAGATDTQYF.

The chain has TRBV9 and TRBJ1-4; 9 bases line up with TRBD1. V shed 3 bases, J shed 5 bases, and the junction held 5 bases outside the gene matches. Germline V lookup: CDR1 SGDLS, CDR2 YYNGEE. This CDR3 has 15 amino acids. The CDR3 coding sequence is TGTGCCAGCAGCGGCCCCGGGACAGGGAATGAAAAACTGTTTTTT. Its translation: CASSGPGTGNEKLFF.

V gene TRBV3-1 (or the pseudogene TRBV3-2) combines with J gene TRBJ1-1; 9 bases align to TRBD1. The germline gives CDR1 LGHDT, CDR2 YNNKEL (reference sequence). The CDR3 covers 14 residues. Germline trimming cut 5 bases from V and 4 bases from J; bases unmatched to any gene: 5. The DNA of the CDR3 is TGTGCCAGCAGCAAGACAGGGGGTGGCACTGAAGCTTTCTTT. Amino acids: CASSKTGGGTEAFF.

The J gene is TRBJ2-2, the V gene TRBV6-1; possible D gene TRBD2, 5 bases. V gave up 2 bases and J gave up 13 bases, with 11 bases separating them. This CDR3 has 12 residues. CDR1 is MNHNS, CDR2 SASEGT, per germline. The CDR3 is CASSESGVGLFF. The CDR3 DNA reads TGTGCCAGCAGTGAAAGCGGTGTTGGGCTGTTTTTT.

The chain links TRBV7-2 to TRBJ1-3; D is unclear. Trimming removed 5 bases at V and 9 bases at J, with 14 bases between. Germline lookup yields CDR1 SGHTA and CDR2 FQGNSA. The CDR3 totals 13 residues. This CDR3 is CASSRQEESTIYF. Written as DNA, the CDR3 is TGTGCCAGCAGCCGGCAGGAGGAGAGCACCATATATTTT.

The chain carries TRBV28 and TRBJ1-4; no firm D call. This CDR3 has 13 residues. Germline CDR1 MDHEN, CDR2 SYDVKM. Trimming shortened V by 2 bases and J by 7 bases, and 8 bases separated the two germline ends. CDR3 protein: CASSLVQFEKLFF. CDR3 coding DNA: TGTGCCAGCAGTTTAGTCCAGTTTGAAAAACTGTTTTTT.

The chain has TRBV5-3 and TRBJ2-1; TRBD2 is a possible D gene (5 bases). TRBV5-3 is labeled an ORF, and its function is uncertain. The V gene lost 1 base and the J gene lost 2 bases, with 10 bases spanning the gap. CDR3 length: 15 residues. As DNA, the CDR3 is TGTGCCAGAAGCTTGAGGCGGGCGCCCTACAATGAGCAGTTCTTC. Amino acid sequence: CARSLRRAPYNEQFF.